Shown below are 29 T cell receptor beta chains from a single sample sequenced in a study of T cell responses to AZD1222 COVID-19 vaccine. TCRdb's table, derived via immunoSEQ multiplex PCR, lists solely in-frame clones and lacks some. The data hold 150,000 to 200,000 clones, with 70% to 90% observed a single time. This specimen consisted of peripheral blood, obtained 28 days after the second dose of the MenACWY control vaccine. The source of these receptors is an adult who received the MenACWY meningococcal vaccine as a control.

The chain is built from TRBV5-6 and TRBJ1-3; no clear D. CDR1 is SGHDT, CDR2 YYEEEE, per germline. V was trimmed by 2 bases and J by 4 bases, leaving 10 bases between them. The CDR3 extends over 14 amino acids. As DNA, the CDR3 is TGTGCCAGCAGCTTAATGGGGAACGGAAACACCATATATTTT. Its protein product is CASSLMGNGNTIYF.

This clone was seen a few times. CDR3 sequence: CASSQDRGNTIYF. The CDR3 DNA reads TGTGCCAGCAGCCAAGATCGGGGGAACACCATATATTTT. The V gene is TRBV3-1 (or the pseudogene TRBV3-2), the J gene TRBJ1-3; D may be TRBD1 (5 bases). This CDR3 is built from 13 residues. Between the trimmed V and J ends, which lost 0 bases and 7 bases, there was a span of 7 bases. Germline lookup yields CDR1 LGHDT and CDR2 YNNKEL (reference sequence).

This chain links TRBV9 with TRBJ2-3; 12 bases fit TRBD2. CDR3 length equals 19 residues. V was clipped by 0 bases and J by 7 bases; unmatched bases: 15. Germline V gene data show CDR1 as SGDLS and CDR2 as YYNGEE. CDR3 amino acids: CASSVGLAGATVLGYTQYF. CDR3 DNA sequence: TGTGCCAGCAGCGTAGGACTAGCGGGGGCCACCGTATTGGGTTATACGCAGTATTTT.

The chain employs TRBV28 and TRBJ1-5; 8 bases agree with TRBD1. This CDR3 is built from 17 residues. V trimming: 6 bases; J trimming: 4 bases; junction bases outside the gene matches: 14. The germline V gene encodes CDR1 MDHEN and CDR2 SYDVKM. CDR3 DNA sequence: TGTGCCAGCAGGTACTACACCGGGACAGGCATTAATCAGCCCCAGCATTTT. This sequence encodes CASRYYTGTGINQPQHF.

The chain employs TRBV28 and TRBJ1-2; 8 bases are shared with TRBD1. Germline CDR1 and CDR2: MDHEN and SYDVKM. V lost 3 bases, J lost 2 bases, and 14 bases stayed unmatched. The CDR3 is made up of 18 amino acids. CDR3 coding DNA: TGTGCCAGCAGTTTTTGGACCCCAGGGGGCGCCTTAAACTATGGCTACACCTTC. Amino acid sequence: CASSFWTPGGALNYGYTF.

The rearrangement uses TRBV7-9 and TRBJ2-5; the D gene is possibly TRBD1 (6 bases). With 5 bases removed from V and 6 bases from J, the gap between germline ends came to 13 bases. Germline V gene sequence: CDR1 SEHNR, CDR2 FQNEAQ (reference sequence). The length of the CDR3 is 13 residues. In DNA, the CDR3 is TGTGCCAGCAGCCCTCGGACAGATAAGACCCAGTACTTC. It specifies CASSPRTDKTQYF.

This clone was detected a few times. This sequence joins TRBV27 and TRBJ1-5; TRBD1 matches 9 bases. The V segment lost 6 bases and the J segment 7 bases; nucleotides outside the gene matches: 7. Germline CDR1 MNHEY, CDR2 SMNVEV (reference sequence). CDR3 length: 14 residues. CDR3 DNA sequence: TGTGCCAGCAGCAAACAGGGGGCCGGACAGCCCCAGCATTTT. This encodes CASSKQGAGQPQHF.

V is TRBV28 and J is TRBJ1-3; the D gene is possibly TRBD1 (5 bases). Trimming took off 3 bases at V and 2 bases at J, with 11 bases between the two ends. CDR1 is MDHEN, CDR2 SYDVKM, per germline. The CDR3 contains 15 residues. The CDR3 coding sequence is TGTGCCAGCAGTTTTGGGGGGGGACCTGGAAACACCATATATTTT. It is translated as CASSFGGGPGNTIYF.

CDR3 sequence: CASRVAETQYF. CDR3 bases: TGTGCCAGCAGGGTGGCAGAGACCCAGTACTTC. This chain links TRBV2 with TRBJ2-5; D uncertain. Germline lookup yields CDR1 SNHLY and CDR2 FYNNEI. The CDR3 has 11 residues. Trimming took 6 bases from V and 4 from J, leaving 6 bases between them.

The CDR3 DNA sequence: TGTGCCACCAGCAGAGATAGAGCGTACACCGGGGAGCTGTTTTTT. Translating it yields CATSRDRAYTGELFF. This chain uses TRBV15 with TRBJ2-2; D gene uncertain. Germline lookup yields CDR1 LNHNV and CDR2 YYDKDF (reference sequence). The germline V and J ends were trimmed by 0 bases and 3 bases, with 8 bases remaining between them. CDR3 length: 15 residues.

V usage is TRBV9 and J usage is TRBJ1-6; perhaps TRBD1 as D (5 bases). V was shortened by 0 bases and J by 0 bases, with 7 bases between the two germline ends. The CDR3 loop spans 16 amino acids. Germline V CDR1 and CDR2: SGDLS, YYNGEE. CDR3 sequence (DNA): TGTGCCAGCAGCGTAGAGGGGCTCTCCTATAATTCACCCCTCCACTTT. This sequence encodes CASSVEGLSYNSPLHF.

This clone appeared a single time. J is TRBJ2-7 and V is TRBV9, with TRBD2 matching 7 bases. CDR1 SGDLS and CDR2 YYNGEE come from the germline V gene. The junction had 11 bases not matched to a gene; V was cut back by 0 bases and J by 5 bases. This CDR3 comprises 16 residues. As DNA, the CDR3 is TGTGCCAGCAGCGTAGGTTTGGGGGAGGGCCAAGACGAGCAGTACTTC. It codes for CASSVGLGEGQDEQYF. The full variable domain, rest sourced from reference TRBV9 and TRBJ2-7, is DSGVTQTPKHLITATGQRVTLRCSPRSGDLSVYWYQQSLDQGLQFLIQYYNGEERAKGNILERFSAQQFPDLHSELNLSSLELGDSALYFCASSVGLGEGQDEQYFGPGTRLTVT.

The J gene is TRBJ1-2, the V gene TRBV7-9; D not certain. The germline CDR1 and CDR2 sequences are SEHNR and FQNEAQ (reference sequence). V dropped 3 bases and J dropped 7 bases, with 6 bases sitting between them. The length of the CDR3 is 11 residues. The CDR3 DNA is TGTGCCAGCAGCTTTTTAGGTGGCTACACCTTC. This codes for CASSFLGGYTF.

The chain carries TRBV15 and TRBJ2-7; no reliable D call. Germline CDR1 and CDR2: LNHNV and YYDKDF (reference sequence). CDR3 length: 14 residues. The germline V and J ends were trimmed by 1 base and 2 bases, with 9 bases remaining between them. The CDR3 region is CATSRGTDTYEQYF. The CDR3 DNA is TGTGCCACCAGCAGAGGGACGGATACCTACGAGCAGTACTTC.

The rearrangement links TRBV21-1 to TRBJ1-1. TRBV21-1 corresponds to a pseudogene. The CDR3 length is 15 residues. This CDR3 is CASSKSPGREGRAFF. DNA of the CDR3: TGTGCCAGCAGCAAATCCCCGGGCCGGGAAGGAAGAGCTTTCTTT.

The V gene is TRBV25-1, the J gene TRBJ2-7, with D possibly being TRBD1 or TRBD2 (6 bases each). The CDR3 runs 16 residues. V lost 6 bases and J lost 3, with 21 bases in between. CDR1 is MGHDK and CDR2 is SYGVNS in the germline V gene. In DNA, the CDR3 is TGTGCCAGCAGGGGGGGCCCGGCTAGCGACAACTACGAGCAGTACTTC. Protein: CASRGGPASDNYEQYF.

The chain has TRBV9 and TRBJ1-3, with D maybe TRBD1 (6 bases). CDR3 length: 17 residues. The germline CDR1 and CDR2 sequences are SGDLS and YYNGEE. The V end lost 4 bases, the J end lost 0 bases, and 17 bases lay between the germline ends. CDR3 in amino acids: CASSPGVSPVSGNTIYF. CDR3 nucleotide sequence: TGTGCCAGCAGCCCAGGGGTTTCTCCGGTCTCTGGAAACACCATATATTTT.

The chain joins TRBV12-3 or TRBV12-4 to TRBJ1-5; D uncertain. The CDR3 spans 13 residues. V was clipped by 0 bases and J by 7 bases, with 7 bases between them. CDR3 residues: CASSLAGRQPQHF. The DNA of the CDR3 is TGTGCCAGCAGTTTAGCAGGACGACAGCCCCAGCATTTT.

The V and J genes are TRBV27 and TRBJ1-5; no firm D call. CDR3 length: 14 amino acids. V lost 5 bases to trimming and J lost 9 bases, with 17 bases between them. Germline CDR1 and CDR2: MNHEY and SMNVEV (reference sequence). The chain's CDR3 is CASSPDHFLSPQHF. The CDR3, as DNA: TGTGCCAGCAGTCCAGATCATTTTCTGTCGCCCCAGCATTTT.

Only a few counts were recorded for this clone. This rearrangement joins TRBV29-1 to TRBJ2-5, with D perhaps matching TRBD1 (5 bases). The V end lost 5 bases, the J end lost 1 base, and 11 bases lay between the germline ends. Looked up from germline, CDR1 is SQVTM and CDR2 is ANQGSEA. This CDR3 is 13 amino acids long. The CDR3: CSVRGTFQETQYF. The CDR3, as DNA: TGCAGCGTTAGGGGAACATTCCAAGAGACCCAGTACTTC.

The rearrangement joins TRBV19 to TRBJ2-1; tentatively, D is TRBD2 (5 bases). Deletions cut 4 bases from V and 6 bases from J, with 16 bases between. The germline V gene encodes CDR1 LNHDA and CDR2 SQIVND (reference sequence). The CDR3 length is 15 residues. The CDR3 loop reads CASSRAKSEGNEQFF. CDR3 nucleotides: TGTGCCAGTAGTAGGGCCAAGAGTGAGGGCAATGAGCAGTTCTTC. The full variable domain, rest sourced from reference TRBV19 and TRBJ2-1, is DGGITQSPKYLFRKEGQNVTLSCEQNLNHDAMYWYRQDPGQGLRLIYYSQIVNDFQKGDIAEGYSVSREKKESFPLTVTSAQKNPTAFYLCASSRAKSEGNEQFFGPGTRLTVL.

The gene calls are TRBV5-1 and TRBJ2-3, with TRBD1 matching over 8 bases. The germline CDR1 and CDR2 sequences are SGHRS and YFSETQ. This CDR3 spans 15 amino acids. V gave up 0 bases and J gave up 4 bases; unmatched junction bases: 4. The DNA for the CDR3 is TGCGCCAGCAGCTTGGAAGGACAGGGCGCAGATACGCAGTATTTT. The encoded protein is CASSLEGQGADTQYF.

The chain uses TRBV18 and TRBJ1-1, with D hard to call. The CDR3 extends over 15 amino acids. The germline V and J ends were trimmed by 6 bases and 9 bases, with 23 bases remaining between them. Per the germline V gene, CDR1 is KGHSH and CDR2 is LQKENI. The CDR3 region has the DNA TGTGCCAGCTCGGACTCCTCGGGGTCCAACTTTAAAGCTTTCTTT. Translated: CASSDSSGSNFKAFF.

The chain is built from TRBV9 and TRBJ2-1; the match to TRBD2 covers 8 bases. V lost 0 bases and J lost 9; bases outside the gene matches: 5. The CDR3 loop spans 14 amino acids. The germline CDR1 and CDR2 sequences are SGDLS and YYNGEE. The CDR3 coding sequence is TGTGCCAGCAGCGTAGTTTCGGGAGGGGTTGAGCAGTTCTTC. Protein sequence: CASSVVSGGVEQFF.

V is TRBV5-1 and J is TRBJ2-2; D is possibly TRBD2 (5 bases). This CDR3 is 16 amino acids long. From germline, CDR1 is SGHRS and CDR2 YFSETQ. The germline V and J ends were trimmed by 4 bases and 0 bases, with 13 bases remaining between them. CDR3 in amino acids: CASSLSGTANTGELFF. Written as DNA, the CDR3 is TGCGCCAGCAGCCTAAGCGGAACTGCGAACACCGGGGAGCTGTTTTTT.

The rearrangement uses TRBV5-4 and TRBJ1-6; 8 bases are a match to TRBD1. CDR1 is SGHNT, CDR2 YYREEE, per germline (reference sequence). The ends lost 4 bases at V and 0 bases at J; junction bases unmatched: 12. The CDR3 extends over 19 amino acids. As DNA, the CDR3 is TGTGCCAGCAGCGGACAGGGTACGGTGGGAAGCTCCTATAATTCACCCCTCCACTTT. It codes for CASSGQGTVGSSYNSPLHF.

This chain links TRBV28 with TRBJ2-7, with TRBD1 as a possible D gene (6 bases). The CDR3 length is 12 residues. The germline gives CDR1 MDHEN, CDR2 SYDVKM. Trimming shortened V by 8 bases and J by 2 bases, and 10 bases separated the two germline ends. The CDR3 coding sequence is TGTGCCAGCGGGGACACCACCTACGAGCAGTACTTC. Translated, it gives CASGDTTYEQYF.

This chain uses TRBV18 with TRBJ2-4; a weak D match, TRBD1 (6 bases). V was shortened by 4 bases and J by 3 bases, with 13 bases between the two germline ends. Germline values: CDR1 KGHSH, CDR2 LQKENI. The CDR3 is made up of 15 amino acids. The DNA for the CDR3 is TGTGCCAGCTCACAGGGGGATGGGGGCAAAAACATTCAGTACTTC. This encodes CASSQGDGGKNIQYF. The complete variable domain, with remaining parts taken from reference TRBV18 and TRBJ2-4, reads NAGVMQNPRHLVRRRGQEARLRCSPMKGHSHVYWYRQLPEEGLKFMVYLQKENIIDESGMPKERFSAEFPKEGPSILRIQQVVRGDSAAYFCASSQGDGGKNIQYFGAGTRLSVL.

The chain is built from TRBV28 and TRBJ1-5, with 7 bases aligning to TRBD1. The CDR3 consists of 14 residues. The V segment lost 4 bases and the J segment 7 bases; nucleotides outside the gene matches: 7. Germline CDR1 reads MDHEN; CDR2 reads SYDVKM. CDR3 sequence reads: CASSSPQGEQPQHF. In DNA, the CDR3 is TGTGCCAGCAGTTCCCCCCAGGGGGAGCAGCCCCAGCATTTT.